The present T cell receptor (beta chain) was sequenced within a study of T-cell reconstitution after alpha-beta-depleted transplantation in children. In its sample, this clonotype was seen many times. The antigen is not known. Preparation of the TCRbeta library involved a method that used unique molecular identifiers. Via MiXCR, TCRdb re-called the PCR reads, giving one row per CDR3 protein. The sample contains 150,000 to 250,000 distinct CDR3 sequences, approximately 6% of which appear only once. Study-level results: T-cell counts and diversity were attributed mostly to newly produced T cells one year after transplant. As was reported, about two months after transplant, alpha-beta T cells came from several hundred expanded graft clones. Diversity of TCRbeta at day 60 was high in some patients, arising from surviving recipient T cells and thymic progenitors.

The CDR3 consists of 16 residues. V gave up 2 bases and J gave up 1 base, with 17 bases separating them. Germline V gene sequence: CDR1 SQVTM, CDR2 ANQGSEA. The gene calls are TRBV29-1 and TRBJ2-5; D remains ambiguous. Sequencing was performed on PBMCs, taken before TCRalphabeta/CD19-depleted stem cell transplant. The TCR comes from a girl in the first two years of life with combined immunodeficiency, due to receive a stem cell transplant. The DNA for the CDR3 is TGCAGCGTTGAATCTGGCAGCAGTCATTTCCAAGAGACCCAGTACTTC. Encoded protein: CSVESGSSHFQETQYF.